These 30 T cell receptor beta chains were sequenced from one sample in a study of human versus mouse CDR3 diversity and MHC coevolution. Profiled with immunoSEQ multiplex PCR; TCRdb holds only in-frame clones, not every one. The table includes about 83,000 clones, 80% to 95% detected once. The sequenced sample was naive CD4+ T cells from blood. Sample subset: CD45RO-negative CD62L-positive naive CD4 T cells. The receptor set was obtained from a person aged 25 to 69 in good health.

CDR3 region: CASKDRVGGYTF. Written as DNA, the CDR3 is TGTGCCAGCAAAGACAGGGTGGGTGGCTACACCTTC. The chain couples TRBV5-4 to TRBJ1-2, with TRBD1 identical over 7 bases. Germline CDR1 is SGHNT and CDR2 is YYREEE (reference sequence). The trim removed 6 bases at V and 7 bases at J, leaving 6 bases unmatched. The CDR3 has 12 residues.

The CDR3 sequence is CASSPELATNEKLFF. In DNA form, the CDR3 reads TGTGCCAGCAGCCCGGAACTAGCAACTAATGAAAAACTGTTTTTT. The chain joins TRBV28 to TRBJ1-4; D call uncertain. Trimming took 6 bases from V and 0 from J, leaving 11 bases between them. Germline V gives CDR1 MDHEN, CDR2 SYDVKM. The CDR3 runs 15 residues.

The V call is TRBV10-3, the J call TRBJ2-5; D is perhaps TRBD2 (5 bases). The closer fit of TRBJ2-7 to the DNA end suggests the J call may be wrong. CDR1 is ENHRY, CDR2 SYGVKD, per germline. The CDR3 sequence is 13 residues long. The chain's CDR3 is CAISESGVYEQYF. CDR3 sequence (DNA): TGTGCCATCAGTGAGTCCGGGGTCTACGAGCAGTACTTC.

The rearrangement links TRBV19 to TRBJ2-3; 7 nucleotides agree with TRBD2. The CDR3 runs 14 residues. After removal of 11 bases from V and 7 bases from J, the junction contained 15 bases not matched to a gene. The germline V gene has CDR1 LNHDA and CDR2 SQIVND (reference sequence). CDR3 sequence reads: CASSAGEGGYTQYF. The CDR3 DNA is TGTGCCTCCTCCGCGGGGGAGGGCGGGTATACGCAGTATTTT.

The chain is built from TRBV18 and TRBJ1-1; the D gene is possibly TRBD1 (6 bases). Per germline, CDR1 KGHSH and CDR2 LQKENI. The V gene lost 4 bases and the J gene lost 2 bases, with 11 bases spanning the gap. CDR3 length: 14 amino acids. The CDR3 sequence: CASSLGTQNTEAFF. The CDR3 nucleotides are TGTGCCAGCTCACTGGGGACACAAAACACTGAAGCTTTCTTT.

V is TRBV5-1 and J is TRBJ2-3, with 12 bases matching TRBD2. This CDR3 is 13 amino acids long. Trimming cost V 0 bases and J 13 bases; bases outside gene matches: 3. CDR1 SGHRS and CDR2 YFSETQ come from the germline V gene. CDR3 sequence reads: CASSLDTSGRKYF. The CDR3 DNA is TGCGCCAGCAGCTTGGATACTAGCGGGAGGAAGTATTTT. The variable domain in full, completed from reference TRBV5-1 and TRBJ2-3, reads KAGVTQTPRYLIKTRGQQVTLSCSPISGHRSVSWYQQTPGQGLQFLFEYFSETQRNKGNFPGRFSGRQFSNSRSEMNVSTLELGDSALYLCASSLDTSGRKYFGPGTRLTVL.

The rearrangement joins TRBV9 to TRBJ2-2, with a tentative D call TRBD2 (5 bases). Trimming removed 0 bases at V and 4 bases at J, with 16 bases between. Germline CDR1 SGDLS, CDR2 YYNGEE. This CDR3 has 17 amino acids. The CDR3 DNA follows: TGTGCCAGCAGCGTAGGGCTGGATAGCGCATTCACCGGGGAGCTGTTTTTT. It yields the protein CASSVGLDSAFTGELFF.

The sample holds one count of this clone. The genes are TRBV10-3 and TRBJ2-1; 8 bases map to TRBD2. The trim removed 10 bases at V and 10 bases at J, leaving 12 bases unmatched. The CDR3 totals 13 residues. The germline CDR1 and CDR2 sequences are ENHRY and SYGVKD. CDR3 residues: CANRGGLLREQFF. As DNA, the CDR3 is TGTGCCAACCGGGGGGGCCTCCTTAGGGAGCAGTTCTTC.

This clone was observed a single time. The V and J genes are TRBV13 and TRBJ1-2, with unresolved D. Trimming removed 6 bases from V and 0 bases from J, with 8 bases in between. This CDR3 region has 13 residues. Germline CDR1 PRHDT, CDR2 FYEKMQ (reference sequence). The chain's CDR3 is CASSRGSNYGYTF. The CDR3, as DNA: TGTGCCAGCAGTCGGGGTTCTAACTATGGCTACACCTTC. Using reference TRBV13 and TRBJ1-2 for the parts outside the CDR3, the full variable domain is AAGVIQSPRHLIKEKRETATLKCYPIPRHDTVYWYQQGPGQDPQFLISFYEKMQSDKGSIPDRFSAQQFSDYHSELNMSSLELGDSALYFCASSRGSNYGYTFGSGTRLTVV.

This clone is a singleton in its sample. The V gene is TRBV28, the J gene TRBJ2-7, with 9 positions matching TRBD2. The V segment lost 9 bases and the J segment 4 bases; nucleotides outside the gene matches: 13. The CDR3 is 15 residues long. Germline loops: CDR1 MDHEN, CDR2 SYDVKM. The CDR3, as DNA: TGTGCCAGTTCCGCCACGGCTAGCGGGGAATACGAGCAGTACTTC. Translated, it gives CASSATASGEYEQYF.

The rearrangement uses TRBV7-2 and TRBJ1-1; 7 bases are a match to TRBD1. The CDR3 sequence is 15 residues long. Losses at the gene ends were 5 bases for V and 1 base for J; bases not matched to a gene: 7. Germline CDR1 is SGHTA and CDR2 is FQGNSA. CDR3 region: CASSKQWTGNTEAFF. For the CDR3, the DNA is TGTGCCAGCAGCAAACAATGGACAGGGAACACTGAAGCTTTCTTT.

The CDR3 region has the DNA TGTGCCAGCAGCTCATGGGGGACTAGCGGGAGAGGTGAGCAGTACTTC. Translation: CASSSWGTSGRGEQYF. The chain employs TRBV7-8 and TRBJ2-7; 14 bases line up with TRBD2. The CDR3 runs to 16 residues. The J segment lost 7 bases and the V segment lost 4 bases, leaving 9 bases of the junction unmatched. Germline V CDR1 and CDR2: SGHVS, FQNEAQ. The full variable domain, with the rest looked up from reference TRBV7-8 and TRBJ2-7, is GAGVSQSPRYKVAKRGQDVALRCDPISGHVSLFWYQQALGQGPEFLTYFQNEAQLDKSGLPSDRFFAERPEGSVSTLKIQRTQQEDSAVYLCASSSWGTSGRGEQYFGPGTRLTVT.

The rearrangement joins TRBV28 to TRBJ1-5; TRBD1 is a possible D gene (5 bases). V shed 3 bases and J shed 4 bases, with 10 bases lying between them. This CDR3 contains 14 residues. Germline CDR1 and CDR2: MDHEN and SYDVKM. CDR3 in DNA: TGTGCCAGCAGTTTGGCGACAGAGAATCAGCCCCAGCATTTT. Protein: CASSLATENQPQHF.

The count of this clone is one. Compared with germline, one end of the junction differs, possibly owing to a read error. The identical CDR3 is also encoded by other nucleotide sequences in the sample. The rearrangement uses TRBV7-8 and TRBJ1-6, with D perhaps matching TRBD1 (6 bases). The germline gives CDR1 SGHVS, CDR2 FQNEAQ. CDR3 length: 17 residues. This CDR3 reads CASSLMPIRGNNSPLHF. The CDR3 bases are TGTGCCAGCAGCTTAATGCCGATCAGGGGAAATAATTCGCCCCTCCACTTT.

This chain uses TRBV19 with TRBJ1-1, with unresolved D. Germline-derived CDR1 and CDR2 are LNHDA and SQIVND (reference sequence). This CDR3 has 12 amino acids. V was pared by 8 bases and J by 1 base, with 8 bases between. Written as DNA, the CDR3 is TGTGCCAGTGCATACAGGAACACTGAAGCTTTCTTT. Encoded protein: CASAYRNTEAFF.

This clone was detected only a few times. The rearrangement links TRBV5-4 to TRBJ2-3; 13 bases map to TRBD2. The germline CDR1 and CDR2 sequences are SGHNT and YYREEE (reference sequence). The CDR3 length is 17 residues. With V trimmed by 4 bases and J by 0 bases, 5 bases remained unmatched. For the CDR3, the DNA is TGTGCCAGCAGCCGACTAGCGGGGGGCCTTAGCACAGATACGCAGTATTTT. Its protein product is CASSRLAGGLSTDTQYF.

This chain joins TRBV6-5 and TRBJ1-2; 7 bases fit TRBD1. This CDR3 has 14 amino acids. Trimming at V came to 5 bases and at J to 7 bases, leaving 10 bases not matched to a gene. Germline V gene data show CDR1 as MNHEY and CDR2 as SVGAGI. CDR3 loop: CASSTPDRSTGYTF. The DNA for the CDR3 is TGTGCCAGCAGTACACCGGACAGGTCGACTGGCTACACCTTC.

The CDR3 sequence is CAISGTGGSSGELFF. Here the CDR3 DNA reads TGTGCCATCAGTGGGACAGGGGGCTCTTCCGGGGAGCTGTTTTTT. The V call is TRBV10-3, the J call TRBJ2-2; 11 bases match TRBD1. This CDR3 comprises 15 residues. CDR1 and CDR2 from the germline V gene are ENHRY and SYGVKD. V lost 4 bases and J lost 6; bases outside the gene matches: 4.

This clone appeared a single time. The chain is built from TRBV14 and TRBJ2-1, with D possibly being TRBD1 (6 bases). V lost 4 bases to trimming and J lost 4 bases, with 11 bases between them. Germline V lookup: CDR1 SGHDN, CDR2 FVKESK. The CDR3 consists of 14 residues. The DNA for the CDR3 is TGTGCCAGCAGCCTCCAGGGGCGGTACAATGAGCAGTTCTTC. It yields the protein CASSLQGRYNEQFF.

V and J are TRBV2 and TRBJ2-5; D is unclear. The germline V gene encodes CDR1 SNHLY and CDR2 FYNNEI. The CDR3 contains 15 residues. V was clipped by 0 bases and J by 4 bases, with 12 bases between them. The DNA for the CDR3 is TGTGCCAGCAGTGAAGCTTGGGCCGTTGGAGAGACCCAGTACTTC. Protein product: CASSEAWAVGETQYF.

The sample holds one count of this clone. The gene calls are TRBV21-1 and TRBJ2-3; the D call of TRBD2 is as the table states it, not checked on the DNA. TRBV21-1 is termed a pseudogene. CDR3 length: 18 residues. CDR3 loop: CASSNYPLGSLSTDTQYF. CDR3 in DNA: TGTGCCAGCAGCAATTACCCTCTTGGTAGTTTAAGCACAGATACGCAGTATTTT.

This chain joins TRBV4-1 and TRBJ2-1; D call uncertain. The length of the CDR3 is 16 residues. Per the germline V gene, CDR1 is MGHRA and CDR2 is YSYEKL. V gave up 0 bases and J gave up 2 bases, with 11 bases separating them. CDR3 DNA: TGCGCCAGCAGCCAAGATGTGAACGGAGCCTACAATGAGCAGTTCTTC. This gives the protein CASSQDVNGAYNEQFF.

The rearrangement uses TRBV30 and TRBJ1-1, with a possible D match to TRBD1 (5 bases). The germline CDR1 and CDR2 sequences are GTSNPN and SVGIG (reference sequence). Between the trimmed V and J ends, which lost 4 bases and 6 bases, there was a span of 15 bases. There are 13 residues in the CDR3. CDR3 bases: TGTGCCTGGACCCGGGGGGGGTACGCTGAAGCTTTCTTT. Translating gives CAWTRGGYAEAFF.

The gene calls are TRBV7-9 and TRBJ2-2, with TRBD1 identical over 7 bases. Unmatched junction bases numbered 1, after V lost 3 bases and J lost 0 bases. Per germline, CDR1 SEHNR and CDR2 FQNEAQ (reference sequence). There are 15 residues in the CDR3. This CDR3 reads CASSLGQPNTGELFF. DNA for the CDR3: TGTGCCAGCAGCTTGGGACAGCCGAACACCGGGGAGCTGTTTTTT.

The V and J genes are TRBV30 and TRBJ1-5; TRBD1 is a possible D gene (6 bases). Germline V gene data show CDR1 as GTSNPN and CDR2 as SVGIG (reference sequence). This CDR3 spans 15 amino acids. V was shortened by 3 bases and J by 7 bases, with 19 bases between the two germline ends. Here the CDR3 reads CAWRDKEQGSQPQHF. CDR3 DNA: TGTGCCTGGAGGGATAAGGAGCAGGGGTCCCAGCCCCAGCATTTT.

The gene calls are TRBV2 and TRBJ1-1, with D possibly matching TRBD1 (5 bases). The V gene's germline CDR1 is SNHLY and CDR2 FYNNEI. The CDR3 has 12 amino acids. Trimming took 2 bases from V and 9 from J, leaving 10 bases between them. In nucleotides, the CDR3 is TGTGCCAGCAGTGAATGGGACTATCAAGCTTTCTTT. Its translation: CASSEWDYQAFF.

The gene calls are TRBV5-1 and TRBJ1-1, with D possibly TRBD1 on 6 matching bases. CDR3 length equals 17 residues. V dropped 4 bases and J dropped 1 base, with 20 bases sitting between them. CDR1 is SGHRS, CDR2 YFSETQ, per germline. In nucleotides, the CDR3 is TGCGCCAGCAGCCGAACCACTGTGCTACAGGGGAACACTGAAGCTTTCTTT. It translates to CASSRTTVLQGNTEAFF.

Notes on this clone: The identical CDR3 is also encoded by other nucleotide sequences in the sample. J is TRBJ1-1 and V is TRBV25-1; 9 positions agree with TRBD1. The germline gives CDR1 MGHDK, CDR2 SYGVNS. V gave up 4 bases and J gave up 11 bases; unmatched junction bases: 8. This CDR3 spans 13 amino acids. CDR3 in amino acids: CASSATGGIEAFF. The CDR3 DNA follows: TGTGCCAGCAGTGCGACAGGGGGGATTGAGGCTTTCTTT.

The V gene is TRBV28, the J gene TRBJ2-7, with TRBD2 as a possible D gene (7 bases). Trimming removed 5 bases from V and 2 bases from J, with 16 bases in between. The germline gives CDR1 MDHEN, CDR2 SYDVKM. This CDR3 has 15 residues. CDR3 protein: CASSPSGAGAYEQYF. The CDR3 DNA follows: TGTGCCAGCAGTCCCTCAGGGGCGGGGGCCTACGAGCAGTACTTC.

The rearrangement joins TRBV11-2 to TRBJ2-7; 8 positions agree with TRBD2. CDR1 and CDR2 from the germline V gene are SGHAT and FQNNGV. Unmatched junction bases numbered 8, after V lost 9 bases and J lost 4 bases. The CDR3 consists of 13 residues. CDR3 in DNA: TGTGCCAGTGCCGGGACTAGTTTGTACGAGCAGTACTTC. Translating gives CASAGTSLYEQYF.